This T cell receptor (beta chain) was captured by sequencing in a study of human T cells and chemical hapten exposure. Whole-study results and caveats: No shift was seen in TCRs above 1 in 1000 frequency with DPC sensitization.

This clonotype was recorded at least ten times. Its antigen is unknown. Whole blood that had not been fractionated was the source of extracted total RNA. Each CDR3 protein gets one entry after TCRdb re-called the 5' RACE reads with MiXCR. There are approximately 150,000 distinct CDR3 sequences in the sample; roughly 4% occur only once, and over 1.1% lies in the top ten. CDR3 length: 15 residues. V dropped 5 bases and J dropped 9; count of bases not matched to a gene: 8. J is TRBJ2-1 and V is TRBV12-3 or TRBV12-4; TRBD2 aligns across 12 bases. The receptor was isolated from a female donor in good health. The CDR3 here is CASSEASGGAIEQFF. The CDR3 DNA is TGTGCCAGCAGTGAGGCTAGCGGGGGGGCTATTGAGCAGTTCTTC.